The source of this T cell receptor beta chain is a study of T-cell memory formation after mild COVID-19. General study findings and limits: Contracting CD4+ clones were located mainly in CM and EM, and CD8+ clones in EMRA.

Germline loops: CDR1 DFQATT, CDR2 SNEGSKA (reference sequence). The CDR3 covers 18 residues. Germline trimming cut 0 bases from V and 2 bases from J; bases unmatched to any gene: 13. For this clonotype: No antigen is known for it.

TCRdb called the 5' RACE reads again in MiXCR, with one record for every CDR3 protein. This table has almost 550,000 distinct CDR3 sequences, roughly 21% appearing once. This receptor was identified in an adult woman who had mild COVID-19 (a few samples of this study predate the infection). Cell type and time point are not known. This rearrangement joins TRBV20-1 to TRBJ2-3, with 8 bases matching TRBD1. Sequences were obtained from PBMCs or a T cell subset sorted from them (not recorded which). In nucleotides, the CDR3 is TGCAGTGCTAGAGATCTCGAAGACAGGGGAGGTTACACAGATACGCAGTATTTT. The encoded protein is CSARDLEDRGGYTDTQYF.